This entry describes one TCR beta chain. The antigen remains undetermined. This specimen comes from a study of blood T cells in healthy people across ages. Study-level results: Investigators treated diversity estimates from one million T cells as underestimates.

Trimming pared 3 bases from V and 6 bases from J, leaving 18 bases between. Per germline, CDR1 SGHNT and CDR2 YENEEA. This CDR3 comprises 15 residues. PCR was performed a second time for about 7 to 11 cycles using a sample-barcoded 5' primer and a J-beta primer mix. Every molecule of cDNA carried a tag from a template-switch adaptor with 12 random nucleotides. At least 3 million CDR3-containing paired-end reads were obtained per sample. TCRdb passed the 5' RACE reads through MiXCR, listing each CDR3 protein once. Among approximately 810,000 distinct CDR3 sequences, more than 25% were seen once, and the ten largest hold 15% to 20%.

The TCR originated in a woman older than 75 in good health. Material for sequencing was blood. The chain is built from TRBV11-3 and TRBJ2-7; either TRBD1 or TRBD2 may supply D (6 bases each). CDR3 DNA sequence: TGTGCCAGCAGCTTGAGGATCAGGGGACTGGGCGAGCAGTACTTC. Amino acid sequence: CASSLRIRGLGEQYF.